This note documents a single T cell receptor beta chain sequence. Antigen: not known. The record originates from a study of cytomegalovirus exposure and HLA in healthy donors. 13 Jbeta primers and 60 Vbeta primers were used for the PCR. Method: immunoSEQ multiplex PCR; TCRdb's copy keeps in-frame clones and lacks some. The data show around 110,000 clones, 65% seen once. Germline V lookup: CDR1 SGHTA, CDR2 FQGTGA. V dropped 5 bases and J dropped 4; count of bases not matched to a gene: 4. The CDR3 runs to 15 residues. Study outcomes and limitations: Later, an analysis found that common viral pathogens appeared to be linked with several of the most significant clusters. Reportedly, a later analysis found an Asian-associated ancestry cluster had fewer N-insertions than the roughly 700-donor mean. Productive rates of about 90% or about 30% were seen for most TCR beta V segments in an earlier analysis. For presence/absence analyses, sequencing depth was assumed to be roughly uniform across donors.

V gene TRBV7-3 combines with J gene TRBJ1-4; 10 nucleotides match TRBD1. Sequenced input: PBMCs. The sequence was obtained from a woman aged 35 to 49 in good health and CMV-seropositive. The CDR3 reads CASSLTGGVNEKLFF. The CDR3 region has the DNA TGTGCCAGCAGCCTGACAGGGGGCGTTAATGAAAAACTGTTTTTT.